Listed below are T cell receptor beta chains from one sample, sequenced in a study of blood T cell repertoires in COVID-19. TCRdb keeps only in-frame clones here, not all; method: immunoSEQ multiplex PCR. This sample yields approximately 100,000 clones, of which around nine tenths are seen a single time; approximately 5.1% belongs to the top ten. Input material: peripheral blood. These receptors originate from a human donor in a cohort sampled during active COVID-19. The CDR3 runs from the conserved cysteine through the conserved F or W. D genes are given only for firm matches. Rows may omit the clone size; those that give it use once, few, many or a size class.

. | TRBJ2-5 | TRBD1 | TRBV5-4 | TGTGCCAGCAGCTTGGAGGGACAGGGCCGAGAGACCCAGTACTTC | CASSLEGQGRETQYF
. | TRBJ1-2 | . | TRBV28 | TGTGCCAGCAGTTTATATGGCGGGGGGGGCTACACCTTC | CASSLYGGGGYTF
. | TRBJ1-1 | . | TRBV6-5 | TGTGCCAGCAGTAGGACAGACCGTATTGAAGCTTTCTTT | CASSRTDRIEAFF
. | TRBJ2-3 | . | TRBV23-1 | TGCGCCAGCAGTCAGGACAATGAAAGCACAGATACGCAGTATTTT | CASSQDNESTDTQYF
. | TRBJ2-1 | TRBD2 | TRBV4-1 | TGCGCCAGCAGCCAAGTTCTAGCGGGATCTGTCCATGAGCAGTTCTTC | CASSQVLAGSVHEQFF
. | TRBJ2-5 | . | TRBV19 | TGTGCCAGTAGTATAGAGCCCCGGGAGACCCAGTACTTC | CASSIEPRETQYF
. | TRBJ2-7 | . | TRBV27 | TGTGCCAGCAGTCCGAGTCGACAGACCAGCTCCTACGAGCAGTACTTC | CASSPSRQTSSYEQYF
once | TRBJ1-2 | TRBD1 | TRBV9 | TGTGCCAGCGGACAGGCTAACTATGGCTACACCTTC | CASGQANYGYTF
. | TRBJ2-1 | TRBD2 | TRBV7-2 | TGTGCCAGCAGCTTGGGTAGCGGGGGGGACTACAATGAGCAGTTCTTC | CASSLGSGGDYNEQFF
once | TRBJ1-2 | . | TRBV9 | TGTGCCAGCAGCGTAGATGTTCTGTGGTCGGAGGAGGGCTACACCTTC | CASSVDVLWSEEGYTF
. | TRBJ2-2 | TRBD2 | TRBV7-9 | TGTGCCAGCAGCCGGGAGGTTGGCACCGGGGAGCTGTTTTTT | CASSREVGTGELFF
. | TRBJ2-7 | . | TRBV5-6 | TGTGCCAGCAGCTTGGTCGGTGTGAACTCTCGGCAGTACTTC | CASSLVGVNSRQYF
. | TRBJ2-7 | . | TRBV7-2 | TGTGCCAGCAGCTTGGGGCCAGGGGCCCCTCGGGACTTC | CASSLGPGAPRDF
. | TRBJ2-5 | TRBD2 | TRBV4-3 | TGCGCCAGCAGCCAAGGAAGGGGGCTAGCGGGGAACCAAGAGACCCAGTACTTC | CASSQGRGLAGNQETQYF
. | TRBJ2-3 | . | TRBV9 | TGTGCCAGCAGCGCCAATGAAGTAGTGGTTGATACGCAGTATTTT | CASSANEVVVDTQYF
. | TRBJ2-3 | TRBD2 | TRBV7-2 | TGTGCCAGCAGCGGCAGGACTAGCGGGGGGTCAGATACGCAGTATTTT | CASSGRTSGGSDTQYF
few | TRBJ1-5 | TRBD1 | TRBV19 | TGTGCCAGTAAGGCGGGACAGGGCGGGCAGCCCCAGCATTTT | CASKAGQGGQPQHF
. | TRBJ2-1 | . | TRBV2 | TGTGCCAGCAGCCCCCAGGGAGAGCAGTTCTTC | CASSPQGEQFF
. | TRBJ1-2 | . | TRBV19 | TGTGCCAGTAGGATAATGGGCAGAGGAGGGATCGGCTACACCTTC | CASRIMGRGGIGYTF
. | TRBJ2-1 | . | TRBV2 | TGTGCCAGCAAACTCGAAAGCACCCACAATGAGCAGTTCTTC | CASKLESTHNEQFF
. | TRBJ2-2 | TRBD1 | TRBV30 | TGTGCCTGGAGTCGACGGACAGGGTCGAACACCGGGGAGCTGTTTTTT | CAWSRRTGSNTGELFF
. | TRBJ2-7 | . | TRBV5-4 | TGTGCCAGCAGCTTGGGGCAGGGGCCCTACTACGAGCAGTACTTC | CASSLGQGPYYEQYF
. | TRBJ1-4 | . | TRBV30 | TGTGCCTGGAGTAGTTGGGCAGACAATGAAAAACTGTTTTTT | CAWSSWADNEKLFF
. | TRBJ2-3 | . | TRBV2 | TGTGCCAGCAGTGAGCAGGGGAGCACAGATACGCAGTATTTT | CASSEQGSTDTQYF
. | TRBJ2-7 | . | TRBV7-2 | TGTGCCAGCAGCCAGGGGGGGACTAGTACCTACGAGCAGTACTTC | CASSQGGTSTYEQYF
. | TRBJ1-1 | . | TRBV27 | TGTGCCAGCAGTTCCGACAGCCGGAGCACTGAAGCTTTCTTT | CASSSDSRSTEAFF
. | TRBJ1-2 | TRBD1 | TRBV10-3 | TGTGCCATCAGTGAGTCCCGGGGACAGAGATGGAGGTACTACACCTTC | CAISESRGQRWRYYTF
. | TRBJ1-2 | TRBD1 | TRBV10-3 | TGTGCCATCAGTCCAGGGGGTGGAGGAGGCTACACCTTC | CAISPGGGGGYTF
. | TRBJ2-2 | . | TRBV24-1 | TGTGCCACTGGAGGGGTAGGGTCCGGGGAGCTGTTTTTT | CATGGVGSGELFF
. | TRBJ2-5 | . | TRBV12-3/TRBV12-4 | TGTGCCAGCAGTACCACAACAGAGACCCAGTACTTC | CASSTTTETQYF
. | TRBJ2-1 | . | TRBV19 | TGTGCCAGTAGTGTGTTCCCCGGTTCCCGCAATGAGCAGTTCTTC | CASSVFPGSRNEQFF
. | TRBJ2-3 | TRBD1 | TRBV27 | TGTGCCAGTATTAGACAGGGGTCAGATACGCAGTATTTT | CASIRQGSDTQYF
. | TRBJ2-1 | . | TRBV10-3 | TGTGCCATCAGCGAATCACTAGCCGGGAATGAGCAGTTCTTC | CAISESLAGNEQFF
few | TRBJ1-5 | . | TRBV6-5 | TGTGCCAGCAGTCCCCGCCGGGTGGGCAATCAGCCCCAGCATTTT | CASSPRRVGNQPQHF
. | TRBJ2-6 | . | TRBV7-9 | TGTGCCAGCAGCCCTGTTTCTGGGGCCAACGTCCTGACTTTC | CASSPVSGANVLTF
once | TRBJ1-1 | TRBD1 | TRBV11-3 | TGTGCCAGCAGCTCCCACCGGACAGGGCTGAACACTGAAGCTTTCTTT | CASSSHRTGLNTEAFF
. | TRBJ1-5 | . | TRBV6-5 | TGTGCCAGCGGGTCAGGGTTCAGTCAGCCCCAGCATTTT | CASGSGFSQPQHF
. | TRBJ2-1 | . | TRBV5-1 | TGCGCCAGCAGCATTCAGGGGAGTAGTTCCTACAATGAGCAGTTCTTC | CASSIQGSSSYNEQFF
once | TRBJ2-7 | TRBD1 | TRBV11-2 | TGTGCCAGCAGCTTGGCGGAGACAGGGTTTTCCTACGAGCAGTACTTC | CASSLAETGFSYEQYF
. | TRBJ1-2 | . | TRBV28 | TGTGCCAGCAGTTTAAAGGGAGAAACGAACTATGGCTACACCTTC | CASSLKGETNYGYTF
once | TRBJ2-2 | TRBD1 | TRBV9 | TGTGCCAGCAGCGCCCGGACAGGGGCGTACACCGGGGAGCTGTTTTTT | CASSARTGAYTGELFF
. | TRBJ1-1 | . | TRBV6-5 | TGTGCCAGCTCGGCAGGGGTCGCTGAAGCTTTCTTT | CASSAGVAEAFF
. | TRBJ1-2 | . | TRBV24-1 | TGTGCCACCTACACGACGGGGGATGGCTACACCTTC | CATYTTGDGYTF
. | TRBJ2-7 | . | TRBV18 | TGTGCCAGCTCACTGGATCTTTCAGGGGTAGGATCCTACGAGCAGTACTTC | CASSLDLSGVGSYEQYF
. | TRBJ1-4 | TRBD1 | TRBV5-1 | TGCGCCAGCAGCTGGGACAGGGCTAATGAAAAACTGTTTTTT | CASSWDRANEKLFF
. | TRBJ2-3 | TRBD1 | TRBV5-1 | TGCGCCAGCAGCCCAAAGACAGGGGCAGATACGCAGTATTTT | CASSPKTGADTQYF
. | TRBJ1-4 | . | TRBV11-2 | TGTGCCAGCAGGCCCCTTGGGGGGACTAATGAAAAACTGTTTTTT | CASRPLGGTNEKLFF
. | TRBJ1-1 | TRBD1 | TRBV6-5 | TGTGCCAGCAGCCGTCAGGGGGGCTTAACTTTCTTT | CASSRQGGLTFF
. | TRBJ2-1 | TRBD1 | TRBV11-3 | TGTGCCAGCAGCCCTCCGGGACAGTTTAATGAGCAGTTCTTC | CASSPPGQFNEQFF
. | TRBJ2-7 | . | TRBV18 | TGTGCCAGCTCACCACGGGGCAGCGCCCTGGGTGAGCAGTACTTC | CASSPRGSALGEQYF